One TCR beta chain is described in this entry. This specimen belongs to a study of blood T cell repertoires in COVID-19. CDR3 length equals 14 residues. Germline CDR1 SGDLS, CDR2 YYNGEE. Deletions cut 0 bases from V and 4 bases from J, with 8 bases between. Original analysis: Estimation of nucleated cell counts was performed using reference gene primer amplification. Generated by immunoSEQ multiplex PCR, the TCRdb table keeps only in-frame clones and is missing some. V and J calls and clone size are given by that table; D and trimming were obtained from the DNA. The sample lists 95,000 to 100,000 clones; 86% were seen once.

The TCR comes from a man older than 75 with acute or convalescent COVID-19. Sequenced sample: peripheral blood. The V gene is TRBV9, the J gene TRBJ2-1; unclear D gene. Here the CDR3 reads CASSVVAEYNEQFF. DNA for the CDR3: TGTGCCAGCAGCGTAGTTGCGGAGTACAATGAGCAGTTCTTC. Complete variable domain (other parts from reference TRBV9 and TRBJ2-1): DSGVTQTPKHLITATGQRVTLRCSPRSGDLSVYWYQQSLDQGLQFLIQYYNGEERAKGNILERFSAQQFPDLHSELNLSSLELGDSALYFCASSVVAEYNEQFFGPGTRLTVL.